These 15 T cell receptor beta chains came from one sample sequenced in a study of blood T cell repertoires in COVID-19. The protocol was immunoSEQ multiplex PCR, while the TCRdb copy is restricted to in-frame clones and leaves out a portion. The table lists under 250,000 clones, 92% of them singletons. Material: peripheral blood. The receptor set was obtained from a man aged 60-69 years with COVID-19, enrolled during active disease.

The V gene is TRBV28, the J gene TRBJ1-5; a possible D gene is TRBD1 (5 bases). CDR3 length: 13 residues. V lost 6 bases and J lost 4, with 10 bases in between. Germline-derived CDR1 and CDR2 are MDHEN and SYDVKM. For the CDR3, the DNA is TGTGCCAGCAGGCAGGGTGTTAATCAGCCCCAGCATTTT. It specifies CASRQGVNQPQHF.

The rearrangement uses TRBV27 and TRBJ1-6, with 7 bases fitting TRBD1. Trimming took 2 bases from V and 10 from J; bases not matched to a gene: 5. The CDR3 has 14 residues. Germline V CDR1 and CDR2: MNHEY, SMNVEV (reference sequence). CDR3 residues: CASSLKGAESPLHF. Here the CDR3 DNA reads TGTGCCAGCAGTTTAAAGGGGGCGGAATCACCCCTCCACTTT.

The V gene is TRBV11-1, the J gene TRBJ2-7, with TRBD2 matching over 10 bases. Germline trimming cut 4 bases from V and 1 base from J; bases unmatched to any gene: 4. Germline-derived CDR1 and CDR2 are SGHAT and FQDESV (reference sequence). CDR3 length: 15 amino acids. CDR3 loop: CASSSLAGESYEQYF. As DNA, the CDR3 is TGTGCCAGCAGCTCCCTAGCGGGGGAGTCCTACGAGCAGTACTTC.

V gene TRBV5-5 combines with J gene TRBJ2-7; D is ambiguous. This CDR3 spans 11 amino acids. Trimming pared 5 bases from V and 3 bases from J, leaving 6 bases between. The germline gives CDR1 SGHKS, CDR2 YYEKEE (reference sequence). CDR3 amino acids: CASRRNYEQYF. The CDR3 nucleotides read TGTGCCAGCAGGCGGAACTACGAGCAGTACTTC.

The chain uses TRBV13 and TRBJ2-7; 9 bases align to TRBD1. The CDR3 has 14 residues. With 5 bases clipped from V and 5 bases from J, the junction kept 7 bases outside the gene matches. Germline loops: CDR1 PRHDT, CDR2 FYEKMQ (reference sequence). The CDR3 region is CASSTRTGVHEQYF. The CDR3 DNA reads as TGTGCCAGCAGCACCCGGACAGGGGTGCACGAGCAGTACTTC. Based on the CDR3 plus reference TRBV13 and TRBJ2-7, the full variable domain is AAGVIQSPRHLIKEKRETATLKCYPIPRHDTVYWYQQGPGQDPQFLISFYEKMQSDKGSIPDRFSAQQFSDYHSELNMSSLELGDSALYFCASSTRTGVHEQYFGPGTRLTVT.

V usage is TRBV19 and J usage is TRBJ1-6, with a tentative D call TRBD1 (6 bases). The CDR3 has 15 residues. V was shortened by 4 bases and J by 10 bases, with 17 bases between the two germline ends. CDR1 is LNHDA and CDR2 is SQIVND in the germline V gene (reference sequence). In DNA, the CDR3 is TGTGCCAGTAGTACCCAGGGACATTTGGGGTCACCCCTCCACTTT. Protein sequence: CASSTQGHLGSPLHF.

CDR3 DNA sequence: TGTGCCAGTAGTATCGGGACAGGGGGGCCCGCCAACACAGATACGCAGTATTTT. Its translation: CASSIGTGGPANTDTQYF. V and J are TRBV19 and TRBJ2-3, with 11 bases fitting TRBD1. Germline trimming cut 3 bases from V and 2 bases from J; bases unmatched to any gene: 10. The CDR3 sequence is 18 residues long. Germline CDR1 and CDR2: LNHDA and SQIVND (reference sequence).

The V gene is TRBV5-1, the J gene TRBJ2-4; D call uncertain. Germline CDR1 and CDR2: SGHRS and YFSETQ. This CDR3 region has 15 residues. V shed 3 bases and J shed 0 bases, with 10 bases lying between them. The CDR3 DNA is TGCGCCAGCAGCTACGGAGAAATAGCCAAAAACATTCAGTACTTC. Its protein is CASSYGEIAKNIQYF. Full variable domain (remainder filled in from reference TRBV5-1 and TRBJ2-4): KAGVTQTPRYLIKTRGQQVTLSCSPISGHRSVSWYQQTPGQGLQFLFEYFSETQRNKGNFPGRFSGRQFSNSRSEMNVSTLELGDSALYLCASSYGEIAKNIQYFGAGTRLSVL.

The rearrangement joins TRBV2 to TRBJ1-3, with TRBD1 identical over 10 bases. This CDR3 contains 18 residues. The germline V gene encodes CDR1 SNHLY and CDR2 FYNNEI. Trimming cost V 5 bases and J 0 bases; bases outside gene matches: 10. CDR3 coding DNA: TGTGCCAGCAGTCTCCGGACAGGGGGGCGCCTCTCTGGAAACACCATATATTTT. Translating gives CASSLRTGGRLSGNTIYF.

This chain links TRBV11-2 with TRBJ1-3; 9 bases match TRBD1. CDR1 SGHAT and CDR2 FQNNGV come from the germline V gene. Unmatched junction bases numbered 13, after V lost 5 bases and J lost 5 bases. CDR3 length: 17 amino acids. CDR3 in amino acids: CASSESPYRGPRNTIYF. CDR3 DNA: TGTGCCAGCAGCGAATCCCCGTACAGGGGGCCTCGAAACACCATATATTTT.

The CDR3 DNA sequence: TGTGCCACCAGTGCTCTTACTAGCGGGAGTCCAGCTGAGCAGTTCTTC. The encoded protein is CATSALTSGSPAEQFF. The chain joins TRBV24-1 to TRBJ2-1; 11 bases are shared with TRBD2. Germline V gene data show CDR1 as KGHDR and CDR2 as SFDVKD. Trimming took 5 bases from V and 9 from J; bases not matched to a gene: 11. The CDR3 has 16 residues.

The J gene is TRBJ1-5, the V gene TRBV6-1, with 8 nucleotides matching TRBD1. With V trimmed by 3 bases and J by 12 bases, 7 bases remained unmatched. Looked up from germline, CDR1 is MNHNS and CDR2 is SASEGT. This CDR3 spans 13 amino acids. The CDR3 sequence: CASSEGQARRQHF. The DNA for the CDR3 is TGTGCCAGCAGTGAGGGACAGGCCCGGCGCCAGCATTTT.

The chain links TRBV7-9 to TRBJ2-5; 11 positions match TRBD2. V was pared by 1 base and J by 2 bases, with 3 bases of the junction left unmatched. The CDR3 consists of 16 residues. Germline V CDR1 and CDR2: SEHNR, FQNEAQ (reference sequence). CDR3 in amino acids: CASSLGTSGHQETQYF. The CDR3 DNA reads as TGTGCCAGCAGCTTAGGGACTAGCGGGCATCAAGAGACCCAGTACTTC.

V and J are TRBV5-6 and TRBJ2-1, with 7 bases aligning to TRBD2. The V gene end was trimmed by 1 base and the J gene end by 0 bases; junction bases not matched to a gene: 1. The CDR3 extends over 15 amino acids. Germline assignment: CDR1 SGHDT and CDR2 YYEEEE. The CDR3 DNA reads TGTGCCAGCAGCTTGCGCGGGAGCTCCTACAATGAGCAGTTCTTC. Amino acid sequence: CASSLRGSSYNEQFF. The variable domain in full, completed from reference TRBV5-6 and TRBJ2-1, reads DAGVTQSPTHLIKTRGQQVTLRCSPKSGHDTVSWYQQALGQGPQFIFQYYEEEERQRGNFPDRFSGHQFPNYSSELNVNALLLGDSALYLCASSLRGSSYNEQFFGPGTRLTVL.

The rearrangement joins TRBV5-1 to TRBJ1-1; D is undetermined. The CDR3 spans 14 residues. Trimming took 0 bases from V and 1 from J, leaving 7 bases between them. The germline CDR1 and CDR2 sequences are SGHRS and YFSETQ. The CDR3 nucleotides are TGCGCCAGCAGCTTGGGGCCCTCGAACACTGAAGCTTTCTTT. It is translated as CASSLGPSNTEAFF.